The 6 T cell receptor beta chains below were found in one sample sequenced in a study of blood T cells in healthy people across ages. Then a second PCR, running about 7 to 11 cycles, was carried out with a sample-barcoded 5' primer and a J-beta primer mix. TCRdb used MiXCR to reprocess the 5' RACE reads, holding one entry per CDR3 protein. In the table there are some 730,000 distinct CDR3 sequences, about 24% of which are singletons. Sequencing input: blood. The receptors were gathered from a man between 65 and 79 years old in good health.

This sequence joins TRBV7-2 and TRBJ2-3; D is unresolved. Germline assignment: CDR1 SGHTA and CDR2 FQGNSA. The V gene lost 1 base and the J gene lost 4 bases, with 12 bases spanning the gap. This CDR3 comprises 15 residues. The DNA for the CDR3 is TGTGCCAGCAGCTTAGTTGACCGTCGACCAGATACGCAGTATTTT. This sequence encodes CASSLVDRRPDTQYF.

Many counts were recorded for this clonotype. The genes are TRBV2 and TRBJ2-7; TRBD1 matches 9 bases. Unmatched junction bases numbered 7, after V lost 10 bases and J lost 3 bases. Looked up from germline, CDR1 is SNHLY and CDR2 is FYNNEI. The CDR3 has 13 amino acids. CDR3 amino acids: CAKDRGSGYEQYF. The CDR3 bases are TGTGCCAAGGACAGGGGTTCAGGCTACGAGCAGTACTTC.

This clonotype was counted only a few times. The rearrangement uses TRBV5-1 and TRBJ2-7; D gene ambiguous. The CDR3 sequence is 14 residues long. Germline V gene sequence: CDR1 SGHRS, CDR2 YFSETQ. Between the trimmed V and J ends, which lost 0 bases and 2 bases, there was a span of 9 bases. The CDR3 bases are TGCGCCAGCAGCTTGGATGTGGTTGCCTACGAGCAGTACTTC. As protein: CASSLDVVAYEQYF.

The DNA for the CDR3 is TGTGCCAGCTCACTCTGGGAGGGCTACGAGCAGTACTTC. Encoded protein: CASSLWEGYEQYF. The gene calls are TRBV18 and TRBJ2-7, with 7 bases lining up with TRBD2. The CDR3 covers 13 residues. The V and J ends lost 4 bases and 3 bases, in that order; junction bases with no gene match: 3. CDR1 is KGHSH and CDR2 is LQKENI in the germline V gene. Drawing the rest from reference TRBV18 and TRBJ2-7, the complete variable domain is NAGVMQNPRHLVRRRGQEARLRCSPMKGHSHVYWYRQLPEEGLKFMVYLQKENIIDESGMPKERFSAEFPKEGPSILRIQQVVRGDSAAYFCASSLWEGYEQYFGPGTRLTVT.

There are a few counts of this clonotype. J is TRBJ2-2 and V is TRBV12-3 or TRBV12-4; D not certain. V lost 6 bases and J lost 6, with 8 bases in between. This CDR3 is 12 amino acids long. DNA for the CDR3: TGTGCCAGCAGGATGGAAGCCGGGGAGCTGTTTTTT. Translating it yields CASRMEAGELFF.

The table lists this clonotype with a few counts. The chain combines TRBV12-5 with TRBJ2-3; D is possibly TRBD2 (7 bases). CDR3 length equals 19 residues. Germline V gene lookup returns CDR1 LGHNT and CDR2 FRNRAP. Trimming stripped 5 bases from V and 0 bases from J, with 24 bases between. CDR3 bases: TGTGCTAGTGGTCCCCCTAGGGGGGGGTACTCATTCAGCACAGATACGCAGTATTTT. This gives the protein CASGPPRGGYSFSTDTQYF. The full variable domain, rest sourced from reference TRBV12-5 and TRBJ2-3, is DARVTQTPRHKVTEMGQEVTMRCQPILGHNTVFWYRQTMMQGLELLAYFRNRAPLDDSGMPKDRFSAEMPDATLATLKIQPSEPRDSAVYFCASGPPRGGYSFSTDTQYFGPGTRLTVL.